This entry lists 21 T cell receptor beta chains sequenced from one sample in a study of shared clonotypes between healthy human individuals. The protocol was immunoSEQ multiplex PCR, while the TCRdb copy is restricted to in-frame clones and leaves out a portion. The sample holds some 1,100,000 clones; 70% to 80% are singletons and the top ten take 0.5% to 0.6%. Sequencing was performed on memory CD4+ T cells from PBMCs. Subset meaning: CD45RA-negative fraction. The receptors stem from a young man in good health. Some clones in this sample may be carry-over from other donors' samples.

As to this clone: The identical CDR3 is also encoded by other nucleotide sequences in the sample. The V gene is TRBV5-1, the J gene TRBJ2-7, with TRBD2 matching 13 bases. V was pared by 0 bases and J by 2 bases, with 5 bases of the junction left unmatched. Germline CDR1 and CDR2: SGHRS and YFSETQ. The CDR3 runs 17 residues. The DNA of the CDR3 is TGCGCCAGCAGCTTGGCCATGACTAGCGGGAGGCCCTACGAGCAGTACTTC. Protein sequence: CASSLAMTSGRPYEQYF.

This chain links TRBV4-1 with TRBJ1-1; D unclear. The CDR3 runs 14 residues. V lost 5 bases and J lost 1, with 11 bases in between. The germline V gene has CDR1 MGHRA and CDR2 YSYEKL. CDR3 sequence (DNA): TGCGCCAGCAGCTACGGAGGCAGGAACACTGAAGCTTTCTTT. It codes for CASSYGGRNTEAFF.

This clone has a handful of counts. The V and J genes are TRBV2 and TRBJ2-7; possibly TRBD1 for D (6 bases). Germline V gene sequence: CDR1 SNHLY, CDR2 FYNNEI. The V gene lost 3 bases and the J gene lost 4 bases, with 13 bases spanning the gap. This CDR3 has 14 residues. The CDR3, as DNA: TGTGCCAGCAGTGACGGGCAGGGGTCGTACGAGCAGTACTTC. Protein product: CASSDGQGSYEQYF.

This clone has a single count. This sequence joins TRBV6-5 and TRBJ2-7; D gene ambiguous. The CDR3 length is 13 residues. Trimming took 4 bases from V and 2 from J, leaving 9 bases between them. From germline, CDR1 is MNHEY and CDR2 SVGAGI. CDR3 residues: CASSFDGTYEQYF. The DNA of the CDR3 is TGTGCCAGCAGTTTCGATGGAACCTACGAGCAGTACTTC.

The chain couples TRBV27 to TRBJ2-1; TRBD2 matches at 11 bases. Germline CDR1 and CDR2: MNHEY and SMNVEV (reference sequence). Trimming removed 6 bases from V and 7 bases from J; junction bases left unmatched: 8. This CDR3 spans 15 amino acids. The CDR3 DNA reads as TGTGCCAGCAGCTCACTAGCGGGAGTATATAATGAGCAGTTCTTC. Its translation: CASSSLAGVYNEQFF.

This clone occurred a few times. The sample contains more than one DNA sequence encoding this CDR3. The V and J genes are TRBV6-1 and TRBJ1-2; D might be TRBD1 (6 bases). The V end was cut by 0 bases, the J end by 7 bases, with 15 bases between. The germline CDR1 and CDR2 sequences are MNHNS and SASEGT. The CDR3 contains 15 residues. CDR3 nucleotide sequence: TGTGCCAGCAGTGAAGCCCCGGGACAAGGACGTGGCTACACCTTC. The encoded protein is CASSEAPGQGRGYTF.

This clone was found a few times. A much more abundant neighbour one base away suggests this may be a read error. CDR3 region: CASSLVAQNTEAFF. Written as DNA, the CDR3 is TGTGCCAGCAGCTTAGTGGCGCAGAACACTGAAGCTTTCTTT. J is TRBJ1-1 and V is TRBV7-9; no reliable D call. Looked up from germline, CDR1 is SEHNR and CDR2 is FQNEAQ (reference sequence). CDR3 length: 14 residues. The V end was cut by 1 base, the J end by 1 base, with 7 bases between.

A word on this clone: Other DNA sequences in this sample translate to the same CDR3. The chain is built from TRBV4-1 and TRBJ2-5; 9 bases align to TRBD2. The germline V gene has CDR1 MGHRA and CDR2 YSYEKL. This CDR3 is built from 16 residues. The V and J ends lost 0 bases and 5 bases, in that order; junction bases with no gene match: 7. Written as DNA, the CDR3 is TGCGCCAGCAGCCAAGAAGGGGGACTAGCCGGGGAGACCCAGTACTTC. Amino acid sequence: CASSQEGGLAGETQYF.

The chain is built from TRBV5-6 and TRBJ1-2, with 7 bases matching TRBD1. Per the germline V gene, CDR1 is SGHDT and CDR2 is YYEEEE. V lost 1 base and J lost 4; bases outside the gene matches: 4. CDR3 size: 14 residues. The DNA of the CDR3 is TGTGCCAGCAGCTTGAAGGGACAGTCCTATGGCTACACCTTC. Protein sequence: CASSLKGQSYGYTF.

The chain recombines TRBV29-1 with TRBJ1-2; perhaps TRBD1 as D (6 bases). V was shortened by 3 bases and J by 8 bases, with 10 bases between the two germline ends. In germline, CDR1 is SQVTM, CDR2 ANQGSEA. The CDR3 sequence is 11 residues long. CDR3 in amino acids: CSVEEGGGYTF. CDR3 sequence (DNA): TGCAGCGTTGAGGAGGGGGGCGGCTACACCTTC.

V is TRBV11-3 and J is TRBJ2-2; D unclear. CDR3 length: 17 residues. V was pared by 2 bases and J by 4 bases, with 17 bases between. CDR1 is SGHNT, CDR2 YENEEA, per germline. CDR3 in amino acids: CASSLRSSQIGTGELFF. As DNA, the CDR3 is TGTGCCAGCAGCTTACGCAGCTCACAGATCGGCACCGGGGAGCTGTTTTTT.

This sequence joins TRBV9 and TRBJ2-5, with 10 bases matching TRBD2. The CDR3 has 15 amino acids. Germline values: CDR1 SGDLS, CDR2 YYNGEE. Trimming removed 0 bases from V and 6 bases from J; junction bases left unmatched: 5. The chain's CDR3 is CASSVASGSAKTQYF. The CDR3 DNA is TGTGCCAGCAGCGTAGCTAGCGGGAGTGCGAAGACCCAGTACTTC.

This clone was counted between two and nine times. The chain links TRBV16 to TRBJ1-4; no reliable D call. The CDR3 spans 15 residues. V lost 1 base, J lost 7 bases, and 13 bases lay in between. Germline CDR1 KGHSY, CDR2 FQNENV. The CDR3, as DNA: TGTGCCAGCAGCCAATGGGGAGAGGGAAGTGAAAAACTGTTTTTT. This codes for CASSQWGEGSEKLFF.

This rearrangement joins TRBV10-1 to TRBJ1-1, with a weak D call TRBD1 (6 bases). The germline V gene encodes CDR1 WNHNN and CDR2 SYGVQD (reference sequence). This CDR3 region has 16 residues. V dropped 9 bases and J dropped 0 bases, with 20 bases sitting between them. The CDR3 sequence: CARTLQGGGMNTEAFF. CDR3 DNA: TGCGCCAGAACCTTACAGGGCGGGGGCATGAACACTGAAGCTTTCTTT.

This chain connects TRBV7-3 to TRBJ2-5; 7 bases fit TRBD2. With 4 bases clipped from V and 3 bases from J, the junction kept 8 bases outside the gene matches. The CDR3 covers 15 residues. Germline V lookup: CDR1 SGHTA, CDR2 FQGTGA. The CDR3: CASSSGGRSEETQYF. The CDR3 DNA follows: TGTGCCAGCAGCTCGGGGGGACGGTCGGAAGAGACCCAGTACTTC.

The rearrangement links TRBV6-1 to TRBJ2-1; 7 bases match TRBD1. Germline values: CDR1 MNHNS, CDR2 SASEGT. The CDR3 has 17 amino acids. V lost 4 bases and J lost 2; bases outside the gene matches: 11. In DNA, the CDR3 is TGTGCCAGCAGTGGGGGACCCCGACAGGGTGCCTACAATGAGCAGTTCTTC. It yields the protein CASSGGPRQGAYNEQFF.

The chain couples TRBV7-2 to TRBJ2-5; TRBD2 aligns across 7 bases. CDR1 SGHTA and CDR2 FQGNSA come from the germline V gene. The length of the CDR3 is 14 residues. With 4 bases clipped from V and 2 bases from J, the junction kept 4 bases outside the gene matches. CDR3 residues: CASSSRGSQETQYF. The CDR3 DNA sequence: TGTGCCAGCAGCTCTCGCGGGAGTCAAGAGACCCAGTACTTC.

The CDR3 here is CASSDGRGQKNIQYF. CDR3 bases: TGTGCCAGCAGTGACGGACGGGGACAGAAAAACATTCAGTACTTC. The chain has TRBV6-1 and TRBJ2-4; TRBD1 agrees at 7 bases. The CDR3 sequence is 15 residues long. V lost 3 bases and J lost 4; bases outside the gene matches: 6. Germline-derived CDR1 and CDR2 are MNHNS and SASEGT.

The chain recombines TRBV4-1 with TRBJ2-7; possible D gene TRBD1, 6 bases. V was trimmed by 3 bases and J by 3 bases, leaving 15 bases between them. The germline V gene has CDR1 MGHRA and CDR2 YSYEKL. The CDR3 length is 15 residues. The CDR3 region is CASSQAGTRNYEQYF. In DNA form, the CDR3 reads TGCGCCAGCAGCCAGGCCGGGACACGGAACTACGAGCAGTACTTC.

The chain recombines TRBV2 with TRBJ1-2; D unclear. Germline values: CDR1 SNHLY, CDR2 FYNNEI. Trimming shortened V by 7 bases and J by 2 bases, and 8 bases separated the two germline ends. This CDR3 contains 12 residues. The CDR3 protein is CASTQDNYGYTF. For the CDR3, the DNA is TGTGCCAGCACCCAAGACAACTATGGCTACACCTTC.

The table lists this clone with a few counts. V is TRBV6-6 and J is TRBJ2-5, with a tentative D call TRBD2 (6 bases). The V and J ends lost 4 bases and 3 bases respectively, with 15 bases between them. Germline CDR1 and CDR2: MNHNY and SVGAGI (reference sequence). The CDR3 runs to 15 residues. CDR3 sequence reads: CASSSRDSAEETQYF. The CDR3 region has the DNA TGTGCCAGCAGTTCTCGGGACTCAGCAGAAGAGACCCAGTACTTC.